Below, 12 T cell receptor beta chains from the same sample are listed, as sequenced in a study of cytomegalovirus exposure and HLA in healthy donors. The PCR had 60 Vbeta and 13 Jbeta primers. Measured with immunoSEQ multiplex PCR; TCRdb has only the in-frame clones, and not every one. In total, the table holds 77,000 or so clones. The sequencing input was PBMCs. The receptors derive from a man in his thirties or forties in good health and CMV-seronegative.

The gene calls are TRBV18 and TRBJ2-5, with 8 bases aligning to TRBD2. The CDR3 has 17 amino acids. The germline V gene encodes CDR1 KGHSH and CDR2 LQKENI. After removal of 3 bases from V and 4 bases from J, the junction contained 13 bases not matched to a gene. Written as DNA, the CDR3 is TGTGCCAGCTCACCCCCAGCGGGGGCTCCTATGGGAGAGACCCAGTACTTC. This encodes CASSPPAGAPMGETQYF. The full variable domain, completed using reference TRBV18 and TRBJ2-5, is NAGVMQNPRHLVRRRGQEARLRCSPMKGHSHVYWYRQLPEEGLKFMVYLQKENIIDESGMPKERFSAEFPKEGPSILRIQQVVRGDSAAYFCASSPPAGAPMGETQYFGPGTRLLVL.

The chain uses TRBV14 and TRBJ2-7; D remains unclear. Germline loops: CDR1 SGHDN, CDR2 FVKESK. V lost 1 base and J 2 bases, leaving 12 bases between the germline ends. CDR3 length equals 15 residues. This chain's CDR3 is CASSQGPPETYEQYF. CDR3 nucleotide sequence: TGTGCCAGCAGCCAAGGCCCACCCGAGACCTACGAGCAGTACTTC.

The chain employs TRBV6-5 and TRBJ1-5, with D hard to call. The CDR3 length is 13 residues. With 5 bases removed from V and 5 bases from J, the gap between germline ends came to 10 bases. Germline V gene data show CDR1 as MNHEY and CDR2 as SVGAGI. The DNA of the CDR3 is TGTGCCAGCAGTGGAGGCTTCTATCAGCCCCAGCATTTT. Its translation: CASSGGFYQPQHF.

The gene calls are TRBV9 and TRBJ1-1; no clear D gene. Germline loops: CDR1 SGDLS, CDR2 YYNGEE. V was cut by 0 bases and J by 2 bases, with 8 bases left in between. The CDR3 has 14 residues. The CDR3, as DNA: TGTGCCAGCAGCGTAGTCGACTCAAACACTGAAGCTTTCTTT. This sequence encodes CASSVVDSNTEAFF.

The CDR3 sequence is CASQGCRSGNTIYF. CDR3 bases: TGTGCCTCGCAGGGTTGTAGGTCTGGAAACACCATATATTTT. The gene calls are TRBV6-4 and TRBJ1-3; D might be TRBD1 (5 bases). CDR1 MRHNA and CDR2 SNTAGT come from the germline V gene. V shed 11 bases and J shed 1 base, with 15 bases lying between them. The CDR3 sequence is 14 residues long.

This chain joins TRBV5-1 and TRBJ1-4; D gene uncertain. V dropped 4 bases and J dropped 11 bases, with 12 bases sitting between them. The CDR3 is 12 residues long. Germline V gene sequence: CDR1 SGHRS, CDR2 YFSETQ. Written as DNA, the CDR3 is TGCGCCAGCAGCCCCTTCGGAGAGAAACTGTTTTTT. The encoded protein is CASSPFGEKLFF.

Concerning this clone itself: This specimen includes other DNA sequences encoding the same CDR3. The V and J genes are TRBV5-6 and TRBJ1-2; perhaps TRBD1 as D (6 bases). The CDR3 extends over 13 amino acids. Germline loops: CDR1 SGHDT, CDR2 YYEEEE. V lost 2 bases to trimming and J lost 2 bases, with 7 bases between them. The CDR3 loop is CASSLGQNYGYTF. Written as DNA, the CDR3 is TGTGCCAGCAGCTTAGGACAGAACTATGGCTACACCTTC.

This rearrangement joins TRBV7-2 to TRBJ2-3; D gene uncertain. Trimming took off 5 bases at V and 4 bases at J, with 13 bases between the two ends. The germline CDR1 and CDR2 sequences are SGHTA and FQGNSA. The CDR3 runs 14 residues. CDR3: CASSPLFYPDTQYF. The CDR3 DNA reads TGTGCCAGCAGCCCCCTGTTTTATCCAGATACGCAGTATTTT. The full variable domain, rest sourced from reference TRBV7-2 and TRBJ2-3, is GAGVSQSPSNKVTEKGKDVELRCDPISGHTALYWYRQSLGQGLEFLIYFQGNSAPDKSGLPSDRFSAERTGGSVSTLTIQRTQQEDSAVYLCASSPLFYPDTQYFGPGTRLTVL.

V and J are TRBV4-2 and TRBJ1-1; 8 nucleotides match TRBD1. CDR3 size: 16 residues. Losses at the gene ends were 2 bases for V and 0 bases for J; bases not matched to a gene: 5. Germline V CDR1 and CDR2: LGHNA, YNFKEQ. CDR3 nucleotides: TGTGCCAGCAGCCAACTTGGGACAGGTCTGAACACTGAAGCTTTCTTT. Translating gives CASSQLGTGLNTEAFF.

The J gene is TRBJ2-5, the V gene TRBV7-8; TRBD2 agrees at 9 bases. Trimming at V came to 5 bases and at J to 0 bases, leaving 7 bases not matched to a gene. There are 16 residues in the CDR3. Germline loops: CDR1 SGHVS, CDR2 FQNEAQ. The CDR3 reads CASSPRLAAYQETQYF. CDR3 nucleotide sequence: TGTGCCAGCAGCCCCCGACTAGCGGCTTACCAAGAGACCCAGTACTTC.

The gene calls are TRBV10-1 and TRBJ2-1, with TRBD2 matching 11 bases. CDR1 and CDR2 (germline): WNHNN, SYGVQD (reference sequence). V was pared by 0 bases and J by 9 bases, with 1 base of the junction left unmatched. CDR3 size: 14 residues. The CDR3 reads CASSESLAGAEQFF. The CDR3 coding sequence is TGCGCCAGCAGTGAGTCACTAGCGGGGGCTGAGCAGTTCTTC.

The chain has TRBV6-4 and TRBJ2-5; maybe TRBD1 (6 bases). Germline V gene lookup returns CDR1 MRHNA and CDR2 SNTAGT. CDR3 length: 14 residues. The V end lost 2 bases, the J end lost 1 base, and 8 bases lay between the germline ends. The CDR3 loop is CASSDRDIQETQYF. The CDR3 DNA is TGTGCCAGCAGTGACCGGGACATCCAAGAGACCCAGTACTTC.